These 14 T cell receptor beta chains came from one sample sequenced in a study of shared clonotypes between healthy human individuals (dated by TCRdb to the early 2020s). Library creation used the immunoSEQ multiplex PCR assay. The table was pulled from immuneACCESS by TCRdb, which kept in-frame rearrangements only. Such tables lose some clones; where checked, under half of the loss comes from unresolved V genes, and the rest has no known cause. In this sample the table shows 2 million to 2.5 million clones, 95% of which occur a single time. In total, the top ten clones hold roughly 0.13% of the sample. Specimen: naive CD4+ T cells sorted from blood. The meaning of the sample's cell subset or site label: CD45RA+ positively selected. These receptors were collected from a man younger than 35 in good health.

The chain has TRBV6-5 and TRBJ1-4; D unresolved. This CDR3 comprises 15 residues. Germline CDR1 and CDR2: MNHEY and SVGAGI. Trimming left V 5 bases short and J 0 bases short, with 10 bases between. The CDR3 DNA follows: TGTGCCAGCAGTCCTTCTCGATCAACTAATGAAAAACTGTTTTTT. Amino acids: CASSPSRSTNEKLFF.

This clone was counted once. This chain connects TRBV9 to TRBJ2-7, with TRBD2 matching over 7 bases. This CDR3 is 15 amino acids long. V was pared by 4 bases and J by 6 bases, with 13 bases of the junction left unmatched. Germline V gives CDR1 SGDLS, CDR2 YYNGEE. CDR3 sequence (DNA): TGTGCCAGCAGCCCCTCGCCGGCGGGGGTGGGCGAGCAGTACTTC. This gives the protein CASSPSPAGVGEQYF.

This sequence joins TRBV12-1 and TRBJ1-5. TRBV12-1 is classified as a pseudogene. This CDR3 has 13 residues. CDR3 nucleotide sequence: TGTGCCAGCAGCCGGCGTGGTTATCAGCCCCAGCATTTT. Protein: CASSRRGYQPQHF.

Remarks on this clone: Other DNA sequences in the same sample also yield this CDR3. The chain employs TRBV7-9 and TRBJ1-1, with D possibly being TRBD1 (6 bases). Looked up from germline, CDR1 is SEHNR and CDR2 is FQNEAQ (reference sequence). V gave up 5 bases and J gave up 6 bases, with 10 bases separating them. The CDR3 sequence is 12 residues long. The CDR3 DNA follows: TGTGCCAGCAGCCCGCAGGGGTCTGAAGCTTTCTTT. Protein sequence: CASSPQGSEAFF.

This chain uses TRBV7-2 with TRBJ2-3; 10 nucleotides line up with TRBD2. CDR3 size: 17 residues. CDR1 and CDR2 from the germline V gene are SGHTA and FQGNSA. V gave up 4 bases and J gave up 3 bases; unmatched junction bases: 10. CDR3 residues: CASSSRVSGRGTDTQYF. The CDR3 DNA reads as TGTGCCAGCAGCTCAAGGGTGAGCGGGAGGGGAACAGATACGCAGTATTTT.

A note on this clone: This CDR3 is also generated by other DNA sequences in the sample. The genes are TRBV30 and TRBJ1-2, with D unresolved. This CDR3 has 12 amino acids. The V end was cut by 3 bases, the J end by 2 bases, with 7 bases between. Germline-derived CDR1 and CDR2 are GTSNPN and SVGIG (reference sequence). The CDR3 sequence: CAWRGQNYGYTF. The CDR3 coding sequence is TGTGCCTGGAGAGGGCAGAACTATGGCTACACCTTC.

About this clone itself: This CDR3 is also generated by other DNA sequences in the sample. The V and J genes are TRBV5-1 and TRBJ2-5, with D unresolved. V was pared by 0 bases and J by 5 bases, with 8 bases between. Germline V gene lookup returns CDR1 SGHRS and CDR2 YFSETQ. This CDR3 spans 13 amino acids. The CDR3 coding sequence is TGCGCCAGCAGCTTGGGGCTGGCGGAGACCCAGTACTTC. It yields the protein CASSLGLAETQYF. The full variable domain, completed using reference TRBV5-1 and TRBJ2-5, is KAGVTQTPRYLIKTRGQQVTLSCSPISGHRSVSWYQQTPGQGLQFLFEYFSETQRNKGNFPGRFSGRQFSNSRSEMNVSTLELGDSALYLCASSLGLAETQYFGPGTRLLVL.

The J gene is TRBJ2-5, the V gene TRBV10-3; TRBD1 might be the D (5 bases). The CDR3 is 15 amino acids. Trimming removed 2 bases from V and 2 bases from J, with 12 bases in between. Germline V gene data show CDR1 as ENHRY and CDR2 as SYGVKD. As DNA, the CDR3 is TGTGCCATCAGTGAGACCCTGACAGTTCAAGAGACCCAGTACTTC. It yields the protein CAISETLTVQETQYF.

The sample holds a few counts of this clone. The chain employs TRBV18 and TRBJ1-6, with TRBD1 matching over 7 bases. The CDR3 is made up of 16 amino acids. Looked up from germline, CDR1 is KGHSH and CDR2 is LQKENI. Unmatched junction bases numbered 9, after V lost 3 bases and J lost 7 bases. The CDR3: CASSPSTGTANSPLHF. Written as DNA, the CDR3 is TGTGCCAGCTCACCTTCAACCGGGACAGCCAATTCACCCCTCCACTTT.

The chain links TRBV4-3 to TRBJ1-5; D remains ambiguous. CDR1 is LGHNA, CDR2 YSLEER, per germline. Deletions cut 3 bases from V and 0 bases from J, with 9 bases between. The CDR3 totals 15 residues. The CDR3 protein is CASSHGIYSNQPQHF. The DNA for the CDR3 is TGCGCCAGCAGCCACGGCATCTATAGCAATCAGCCCCAGCATTTT.

The chain uses TRBV4-3 and TRBJ2-7; no clear D gene. V was pared by 4 bases and J by 6 bases, with 4 bases between. Germline V gives CDR1 LGHNA, CDR2 YSLEER. The CDR3 spans 10 residues. The CDR3 DNA reads TGCGCCAGCAGCCGATTCGAGCAGTACTTC. Its protein is CASSRFEQYF.

V usage is TRBV28 and J usage is TRBJ1-5; 8 bases match TRBD1. From germline, CDR1 is MDHEN and CDR2 SYDVKM. V lost 6 bases to trimming and J lost 4 bases; unmatched junction nucleotides: 8. The CDR3 totals 15 residues. CDR3 bases: TGTGCCAGCAGGGGTACAAGGGACAGGAATCAGCCCCAGCATTTT. Its protein product is CASRGTRDRNQPQHF.

This clone was seen a single time. This sequence joins TRBV5-1 and TRBJ2-3; 11 bases are shared with TRBD2. Germline CDR1 reads SGHRS; CDR2 reads YFSETQ. After removal of 2 bases from V and 4 bases from J, the junction contained 6 bases not matched to a gene. There are 16 residues in the CDR3. CDR3: CASSLQLAGAPDTQYF. Here the CDR3 DNA reads TGCGCCAGCAGCTTACAACTAGCGGGGGCCCCAGATACGCAGTATTTT.

J is TRBJ1-1 and V is TRBV19; D is ambiguous. Trimming pared 5 bases from V and 1 base from J, leaving 8 bases between. There are 13 residues in the CDR3. Germline-derived CDR1 and CDR2 are LNHDA and SQIVND (reference sequence). The CDR3 region is CASSAGPNTEAFF. The CDR3 region has the DNA TGTGCCAGTAGTGCAGGTCCGAACACTGAAGCTTTCTTT.